The 9 T cell receptor beta chains given below trace back to one sample, sequenced in a study of CD8 T cells in ankylosing spondylitis (dated by TCRdb to about 2017). Library prep was done by 5' RACE. The data were produced on an Illumina HiSeq 2500. The raw public reads went through TCRdb reprocessing: fastp at Q25, MiXCR clone calling, in-frame beta chains kept. Duplicate CDR3 protein sequences are folded into a single record with the most common DNA and genes. In all, the sample holds 150,000 to 200,000 distinct CDR3 sequences, and approximately 18% of those were seen once. The ten biggest clones cover roughly 4.5% of the sample. The specimen was blood, either unsorted or a sorted T cell fraction (not recorded which). The receptors here all came from a male donor under 35 with ankylosing spondylitis or in good health (not recorded which). Donor details come from another sample of the same person, matched by shared clones.

This clonotype was recorded at least ten times. This chain joins TRBV7-9 and TRBJ2-6; TRBD2 agrees at 11 bases. The germline gives CDR1 SEHNR, CDR2 FQNEAQ (reference sequence). V dropped 6 bases and J dropped 1; count of bases not matched to a gene: 5. The CDR3 sequence is 17 residues long. CDR3 protein: CASSSTSGISGANVLTF. CDR3 nucleotides: TGTGCCAGCAGTTCGACTAGCGGGATTTCTGGGGCCAACGTCCTGACTTTC.

At least ten counts were recorded for this clonotype. The chain recombines TRBV9 with TRBJ2-4; D unclear. The CDR3 spans 15 residues. The V and J ends lost 2 bases and 2 bases respectively, with 11 bases between them. CDR1 and CDR2 from the germline V gene are SGDLS and YYNGEE. The CDR3 loop reads CASSVSILPKNIQYF. The CDR3 DNA reads as TGTGCCAGCAGCGTCAGCATTCTCCCCAAAAACATTCAGTACTTC.

This clonotype has a count of ten or more. The chain carries TRBV5-1 and TRBJ2-5; D perhaps matches TRBD2 (6 bases). CDR3 length equals 14 residues. Trimming shortened V by 1 base and J by 3 bases, and 10 bases separated the two germline ends. Germline values: CDR1 SGHRS, CDR2 YFSETQ. CDR3 region: CASSLRPSEETQYF. Here the CDR3 DNA reads TGCGCCAGCAGCTTGCGGCCTAGCGAAGAGACCCAGTACTTC.

This clonotype was recorded many times. J is TRBJ2-7 and V is TRBV4-1, with TRBD2 identical over 10 bases. CDR1 MGHRA and CDR2 YSYEKL come from the germline V gene. V lost 2 bases and J lost 2; bases outside the gene matches: 0. This CDR3 is built from 14 residues. CDR3 sequence reads: CASSQTSGAYEQYV. CDR3 sequence (DNA): TGCGCCAGCAGCCAAACTAGCGGGGCCTACGAGCAGTACGTC.

The chain recombines TRBV7-9 with TRBJ2-5; 11 bases align to TRBD2. The CDR3 has 18 amino acids. The V gene end was trimmed by 3 bases and the J gene end by 4 bases; junction bases not matched to a gene: 13. Germline CDR1 reads SEHNR; CDR2 reads FQNEAQ (reference sequence). CDR3 region: CASSFPPSTSGDGETQYF. Here the CDR3 DNA reads TGTGCCAGCAGCTTCCCCCCCTCGACTAGCGGGGACGGAGAGACCCAGTACTTC.

The chain is built from TRBV7-6 and TRBJ2-1; 7 nucleotides agree with TRBD2. The CDR3 runs 12 residues. In germline, CDR1 is SGHVS, CDR2 FNYEAQ. CDR3 region: CASGFGLNEQFF. In DNA form, the CDR3 reads TGTGCTAGCGGGTTCGGTTTAAATGAGCAGTTCTTC.

The chain couples TRBV19 to TRBJ2-7; D possibly matches TRBD1 or TRBD2 (5 bases each). Per the germline V gene, CDR1 is LNHDA and CDR2 is SQIVND (reference sequence). Trimming removed 5 bases at V and 3 bases at J, with 11 bases between. The CDR3 is 13 residues long. This CDR3 is CASSEGQIYEQYF. DNA of the CDR3: TGTGCCAGTAGTGAGGGGCAGATCTACGAGCAGTACTTC.

This clonotype was picked up many times. The chain couples TRBV5-6 to TRBJ1-4; a weak D match, TRBD1 (6 bases). Trimming left V 3 bases short and J 4 bases short, with 13 bases between. The CDR3 spans 15 residues. Germline CDR1 and CDR2: SGHDT and YYEEEE. The CDR3, as DNA: TGTGCCAGCAGCTGGAGACAGGACCTTAATGAAAAACTGTTTTTT. It yields the protein CASSWRQDLNEKLFF.

This clonotype was counted ten times or more. The genes are TRBV5-1 and TRBJ2-5; tentatively, D is TRBD1 (6 bases). V lost 2 bases and J lost 5, with 13 bases in between. CDR1 is SGHRS and CDR2 is YFSETQ in the germline V gene. The CDR3 contains 14 residues. Here the CDR3 DNA reads TGCGCCAGCAGCTTCGGACAGCCTCGTGAGACCCAGTACTTC. Encoded protein: CASSFGQPRETQYF. The whole variable domain, filled in from reference TRBV5-1 and TRBJ2-5, reads KAGVTQTPRYLIKTRGQQVTLSCSPISGHRSVSWYQQTPGQGLQFLFEYFSETQRNKGNFPGRFSGRQFSNSRSEMNVSTLELGDSALYLCASSFGQPRETQYFGPGTRLLVL.